This T cell receptor beta chain came from a study of T cell responses to AZD1222 COVID-19 vaccine. Study conclusions and caveats: White British donors predominated, females outnumbered males, and clonal diversity was possibly underestimated.

Assay: immunoSEQ multiplex PCR; the TCRdb copy retains only in-frame clones and omits some. The sample holds about 160,000 clones, around nine tenths seen once. About this clone itself: The target antigen is unknown.

Germline CDR1 reads LGHNA; CDR2 reads YSLEER. Trimming stripped 1 base from V and 7 bases from J, with 14 bases between. The CDR3 loop spans 16 amino acids. The chain combines TRBV4-3 with TRBJ1-6, with D maybe TRBD1 (5 bases). The source of this sequence is an adult in good health. The sequenced sample was peripheral blood, obtained on day 0 of AZD1222 vaccination. CDR3 DNA sequence: TGCGCCAGCAGCCAAGCAAGGGGCTCATCAAATTCACCCCTCCACTTT. This translates into CASSQARGSSNSPLHF.